This T cell receptor beta chain emerged from a study of shared clonotypes between healthy human individuals (dated by TCRdb to the early 2020s). Study-wide context: Three men and a couple of women, aged 18 to 49 years, made up the cohort. To estimate repertoire size and how much clonotypes are shared between individuals, the study performed deep sequencing of blood TCR repertoires from 4 to 6 healthy adults. Each donor's leukapheresis produced roughly between roughly 0.94 and 9.5 billion PBMCs. Different laboratories and diverse techniques were used to prepare libraries and sequence TCR repertoires, to increase sequencing depth and limit assay-specific biases. For each donor, three plates each were used for CD4 naive and CD4 memory, two plates were used for CD8 naive, and one plate was used for CD8 memory.

TCR CDR3 regions were amplified from genomic DNA by multiplex PCR using the deep immunoSEQ assay. Genomic DNA extracted from each cell subset was distributed evenly over all wells of several immunoSEQ 96-well plates, and each plate served as one replicate. For sorted subsets, 150 to 200 ng genomic DNA, equal to 25,000 to 35,000 T cell genomes, was loaded into each replicate PCR. Purified libraries were measured with a Qubit 3.0 fluorometer, size-checked on a Bioanalyzer 2100, and measured again with the KAPA Library Quantification kit. Every immunoSEQ 96-well plate was sequenced on a separate single-read 150-cycle Illumina NextSeq 550 flow cell. The authors' analysis ran thus. Because only junctional sequences without quality scores were contained in the immunoSEQ output, filtering matching that applied to full-length reads could not be performed. To assign V/J genes and CDR3, sequences were annotated using PyIR, a Python wrapper for IgBLAST v1.9, with IMGT germline references. Reads were removed for weak V/J assignments (E-value above 1e-6), missing CDR3, stop codons, out-of-frame junctions, or ambiguous translated residues. V3J clonotypes were defined by identical inferred V gene, J gene, and CDR3 amino acid sequence. The percentage overlap between two repertoires was calculated by dividing the number of shared unique clonotypes by the size of the smaller repertoire. RTK rarefaction, the Chao1 estimator, and Recon v2.1 estimates of unobserved clonotypes were used to assess repertoire richness. Generation probabilities for all TCRbeta clonotypes obtained by the gDNA method from a handful of donors were computed using OLGA. TCRdb carries this immuneACCESS record with in-frame sequences only. Its versions omit some clonotypes, under half of them owing to an unresolved V gene in the studies checked, with the rest unexplained. V and J calls and clone size are those listed in that table; D and trimming were worked out from the DNA. This sample has 560,000 or so clones in its table, and 90% to 97% of those were observed once. The top ten clonotypes cover approximately 0.1% of the sample.

Cut back by 11 bases and 3 bases, the V and J ends lie 16 bases apart. The CDR1 and CDR2 encoded by the germline V gene (reference sequence) are MNHEY and SMNVEV. From the cysteine through the phenylalanine, the CDR3 covers 13 amino acids. CDR3 DNA only is kept here, 39 bases in frame from base 1. CD8 naive samples consisted of CD45RO-negative cells that were positively selected for CCR7, yielding a CD45RA+CCR7+ population without TemRA cells. Healthy HIV-negative adults with no recently reported acute infections or vaccinations were included as donors. Every donor was a Caucasian adult living in Nashville, Tennessee, USA. Blood was collected by leukapheresis, and PBMCs were isolated by Ficoll-Histopaque density gradient centrifugation and then cryopreserved in liquid nitrogen vapor phase. Purity and quantity of every magnetically sorted T cell population were checked by analytical flow cytometry. Each sorted fraction had its genomic DNA isolated and then quantified by UV absorbance on a Nanodrop 2000c.

This clone came up once. What this receptor recognizes is not known. Qualities for individual bases were not recorded, and no much larger clone is one base off. The study at large found these results: Pairwise subsampling led to the expectation that sequencing depth would affect the degree of clonotype sharing among donors. Higher generation probabilities were observed for clonotypes shared by all four sorted-subset donors than for non-shared clonotypes. Incomplete sequencing was indicated by rarefaction of sorted-subset datasets, despite the large sequencing depth. Larger estimated clonotype richness was generally found for naive subsets than for memory subsets. The small number of donors limited the genetic and exposure-history diversity represented. Sampling was restricted to blood, and TCR repertoires in tissues likely differ from the TCR repertoires found in blood. Sharing across several donors was observed for roughly 5.4% of naive CD4, 3.5% of naive CD8, over 2% of memory CD4, and about 0.4% of memory CD8 clonotypes.

Recombination linked TRBV27 to TRBJ1-1; possibly the D gene is TRBD1, per 6 matching bases. Sequencing was carried out using naive CD8+ T cells sorted from blood. The cell subset or site label corresponds to: CD45RA+CCR7+. The receptor was isolated from a woman younger than 45 in good health. The CDR3 region reads CAVFRRGYTEAFF. Here is the DNA: TGTGCCGTATTCAGGAGGGGGTACACTGAAGCTTTCTTT.